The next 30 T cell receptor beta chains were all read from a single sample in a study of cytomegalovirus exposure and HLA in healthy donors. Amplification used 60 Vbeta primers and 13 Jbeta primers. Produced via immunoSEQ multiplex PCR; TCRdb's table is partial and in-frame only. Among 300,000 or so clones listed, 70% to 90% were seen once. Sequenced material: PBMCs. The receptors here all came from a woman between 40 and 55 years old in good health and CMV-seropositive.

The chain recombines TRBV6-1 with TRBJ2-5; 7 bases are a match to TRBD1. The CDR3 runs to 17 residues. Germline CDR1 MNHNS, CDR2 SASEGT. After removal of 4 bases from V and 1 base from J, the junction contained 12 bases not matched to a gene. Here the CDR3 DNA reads TGTGCCAGCAGTGGGCAGGGGGACAGCTTCTTCCAAGAGACCCAGTACTTC. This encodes CASSGQGDSFFQETQYF.

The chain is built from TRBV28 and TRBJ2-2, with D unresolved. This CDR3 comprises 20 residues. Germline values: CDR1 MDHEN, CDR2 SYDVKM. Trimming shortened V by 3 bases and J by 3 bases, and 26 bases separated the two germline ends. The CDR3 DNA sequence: TGTGCCAGCAGTTTTGCTGTAGAGGAGTCCAGCAGCGAGGACACCGGGGAGCTGTTTTTT. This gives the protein CASSFAVEESSSEDTGELFF. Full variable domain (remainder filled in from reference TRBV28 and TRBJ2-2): DVKVTQSSRYLVKRTGEKVFLECVQDMDHENMFWYRQDPGLGLRLIYFSYDVKMKEKGDIPEGYSVSREKKERFSLILESASTNQTSMYLCASSFAVEESSSEDTGELFFGEGSRLTVL.

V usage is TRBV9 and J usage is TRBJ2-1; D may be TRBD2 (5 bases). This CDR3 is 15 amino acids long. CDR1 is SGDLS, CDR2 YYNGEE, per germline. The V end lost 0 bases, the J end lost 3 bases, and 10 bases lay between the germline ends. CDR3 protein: CASSVGAENYNEQFF. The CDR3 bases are TGTGCCAGCAGCGTAGGAGCGGAAAACTACAATGAGCAGTTCTTC.

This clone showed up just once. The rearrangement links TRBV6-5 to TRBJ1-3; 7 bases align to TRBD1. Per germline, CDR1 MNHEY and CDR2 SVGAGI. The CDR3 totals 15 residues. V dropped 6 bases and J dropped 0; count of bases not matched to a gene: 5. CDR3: CASRTTGLSGNTIYF. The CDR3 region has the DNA TGTGCCAGCAGAACGACAGGGCTCTCTGGAAACACCATATATTTT.

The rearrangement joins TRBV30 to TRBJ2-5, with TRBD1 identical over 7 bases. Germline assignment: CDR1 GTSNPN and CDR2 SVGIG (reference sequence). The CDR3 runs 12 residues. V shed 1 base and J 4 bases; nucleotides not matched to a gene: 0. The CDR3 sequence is CAWSEGAETQYF. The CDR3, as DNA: TGTGCCTGGAGTGAGGGGGCAGAGACCCAGTACTTC.

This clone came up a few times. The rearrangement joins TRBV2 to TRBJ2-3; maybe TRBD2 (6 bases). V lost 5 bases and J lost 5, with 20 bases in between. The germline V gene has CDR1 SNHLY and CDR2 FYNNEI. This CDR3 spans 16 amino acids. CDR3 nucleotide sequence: TGTGCCAGCAGTCCCGCCGGGGGTGGGGTGGGAGATACGCAGTATTTT. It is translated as CASSPAGGGVGDTQYF. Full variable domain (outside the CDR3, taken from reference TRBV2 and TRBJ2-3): EPEVTQTPSHQVTQMGQEVILRCVPISNHLYFYWYRQILGQKVEFLVSFYNNEISEKSEIFDDQFSVERPDGSNFTLKIRSTKLEDSAMYFCASSPAGGGVGDTQYFGPGTRLTVL.

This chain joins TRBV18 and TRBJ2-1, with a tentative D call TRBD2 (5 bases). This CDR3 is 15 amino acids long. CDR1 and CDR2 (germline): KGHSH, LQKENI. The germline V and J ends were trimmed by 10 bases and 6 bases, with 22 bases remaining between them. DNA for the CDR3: TGTGCCACCAGAAGTGGGGAGCGGTTGGGCAATGAGCAGTTCTTC. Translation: CATRSGERLGNEQFF. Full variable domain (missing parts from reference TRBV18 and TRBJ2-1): NAGVMQNPRHLVRRRGQEARLRCSPMKGHSHVYWYRQLPEEGLKFMVYLQKENIIDESGMPKERFSAEFPKEGPSILRIQQVVRGDSAAYFCATRSGERLGNEQFFGPGTRLTVL.

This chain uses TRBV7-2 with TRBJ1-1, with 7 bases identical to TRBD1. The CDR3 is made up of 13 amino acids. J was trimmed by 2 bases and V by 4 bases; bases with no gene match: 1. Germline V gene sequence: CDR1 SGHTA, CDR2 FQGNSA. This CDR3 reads CASSWDRNTEAFF. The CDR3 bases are TGTGCCAGCAGCTGGGACAGAAACACTGAAGCTTTCTTT.

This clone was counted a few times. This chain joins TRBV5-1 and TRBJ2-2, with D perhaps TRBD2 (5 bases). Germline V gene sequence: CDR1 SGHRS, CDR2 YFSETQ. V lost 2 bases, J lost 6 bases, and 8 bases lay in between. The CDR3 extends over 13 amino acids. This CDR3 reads CASSFEGAGELFF. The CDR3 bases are TGCGCCAGCAGCTTCGAGGGAGCCGGGGAGCTGTTTTTT.

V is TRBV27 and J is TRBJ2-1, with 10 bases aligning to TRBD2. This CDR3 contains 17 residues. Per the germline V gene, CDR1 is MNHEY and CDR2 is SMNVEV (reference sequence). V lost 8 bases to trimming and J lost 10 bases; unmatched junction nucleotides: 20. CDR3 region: CASYYTGLASYFGEQFF. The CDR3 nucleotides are TGTGCCAGCTATTATACGGGACTAGCGAGTTATTTTGGGGAGCAGTTCTTC.

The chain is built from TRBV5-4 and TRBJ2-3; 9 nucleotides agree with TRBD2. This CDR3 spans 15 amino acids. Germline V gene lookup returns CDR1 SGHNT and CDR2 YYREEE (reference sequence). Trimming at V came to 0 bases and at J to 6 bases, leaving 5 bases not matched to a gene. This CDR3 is CASSLVAGEADTQYF. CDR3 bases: TGTGCCAGCAGCTTGGTAGCGGGAGAGGCGGATACGCAGTATTTT.

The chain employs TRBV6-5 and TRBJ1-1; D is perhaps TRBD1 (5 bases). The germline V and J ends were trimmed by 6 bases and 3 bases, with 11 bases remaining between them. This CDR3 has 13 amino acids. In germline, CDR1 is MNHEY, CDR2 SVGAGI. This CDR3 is CASSYSGYTEAFF. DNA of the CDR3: TGTGCCAGCAGCTATTCAGGGTACACTGAAGCTTTCTTT.

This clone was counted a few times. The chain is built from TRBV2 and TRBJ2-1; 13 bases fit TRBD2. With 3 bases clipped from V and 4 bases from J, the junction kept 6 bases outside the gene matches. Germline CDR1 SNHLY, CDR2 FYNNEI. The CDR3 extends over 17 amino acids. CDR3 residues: CASSDTSGRARYNEQFF. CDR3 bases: TGTGCCAGCAGTGATACTAGCGGGAGGGCCCGGTACAATGAGCAGTTCTTC.

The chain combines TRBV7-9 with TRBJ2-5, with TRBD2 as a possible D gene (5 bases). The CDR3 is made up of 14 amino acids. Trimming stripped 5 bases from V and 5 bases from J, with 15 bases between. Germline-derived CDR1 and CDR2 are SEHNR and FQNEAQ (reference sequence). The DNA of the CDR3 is TGTGCCAGCAGCCCCTCTAACGTAGCGGAGACCCAGTACTTC. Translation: CASSPSNVAETQYF.

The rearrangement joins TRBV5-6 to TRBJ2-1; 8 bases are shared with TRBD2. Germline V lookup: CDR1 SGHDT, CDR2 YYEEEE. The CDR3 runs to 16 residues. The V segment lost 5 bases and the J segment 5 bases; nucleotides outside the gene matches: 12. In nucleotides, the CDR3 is TGTGCCAGCAGTCGCCGCCCTACTAGCGGCGACAATGAGCAGTTCTTC. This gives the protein CASSRRPTSGDNEQFF.

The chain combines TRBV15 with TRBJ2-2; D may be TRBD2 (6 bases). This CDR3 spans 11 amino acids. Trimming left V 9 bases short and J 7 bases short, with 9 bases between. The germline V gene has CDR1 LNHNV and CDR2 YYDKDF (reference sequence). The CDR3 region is CATRGSGELFF. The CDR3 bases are TGTGCCACGCGGGGCAGCGGGGAGCTGTTTTTT.

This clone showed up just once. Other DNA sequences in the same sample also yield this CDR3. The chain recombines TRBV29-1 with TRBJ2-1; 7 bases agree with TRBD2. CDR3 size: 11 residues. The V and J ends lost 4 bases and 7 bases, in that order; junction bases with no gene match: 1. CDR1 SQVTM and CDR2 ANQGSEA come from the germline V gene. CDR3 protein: CSVGEGNEQFF. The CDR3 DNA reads TGCAGCGTTGGGGAGGGTAATGAGCAGTTCTTC.

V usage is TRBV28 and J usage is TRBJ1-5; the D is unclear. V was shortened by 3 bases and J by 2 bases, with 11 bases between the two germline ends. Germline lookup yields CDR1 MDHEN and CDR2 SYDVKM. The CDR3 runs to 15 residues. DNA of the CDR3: TGTGCCAGCAGTTTGCGGGTGGTCGGCAATCAGCCCCAGCATTTT. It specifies CASSLRVVGNQPQHF.

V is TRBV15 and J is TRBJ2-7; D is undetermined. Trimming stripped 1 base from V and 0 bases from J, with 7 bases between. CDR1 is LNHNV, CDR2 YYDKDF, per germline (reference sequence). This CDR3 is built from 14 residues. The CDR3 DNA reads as TGTGCCACCAGCAGAGGAGGCAGCTCCTACGAGCAGTACTTC. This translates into CATSRGGSSYEQYF.

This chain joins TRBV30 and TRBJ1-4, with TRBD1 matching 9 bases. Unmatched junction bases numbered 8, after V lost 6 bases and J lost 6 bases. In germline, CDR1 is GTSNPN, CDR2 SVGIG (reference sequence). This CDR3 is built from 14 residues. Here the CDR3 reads CACTTGGPYEKLFF. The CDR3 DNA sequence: TGTGCCTGCACTACAGGGGGCCCTTATGAAAAACTGTTTTTT.

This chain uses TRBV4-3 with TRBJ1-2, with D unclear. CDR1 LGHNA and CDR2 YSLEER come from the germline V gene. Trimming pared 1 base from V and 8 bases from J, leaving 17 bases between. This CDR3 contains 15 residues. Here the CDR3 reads CASSQGGPFPGGYTF. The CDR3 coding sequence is TGCGCCAGCAGCCAAGGAGGACCGTTCCCGGGAGGCTACACCTTC.

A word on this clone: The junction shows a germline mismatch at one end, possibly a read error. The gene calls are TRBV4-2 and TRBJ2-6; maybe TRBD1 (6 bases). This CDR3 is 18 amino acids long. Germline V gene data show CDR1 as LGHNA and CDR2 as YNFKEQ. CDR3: CASSRRDTQNSGANGLTF. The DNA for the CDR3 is TGTGCCAGCAGCCGCCGGGACACCCAAAACTCTGGGGCCAACGGCCTGACTTTC.

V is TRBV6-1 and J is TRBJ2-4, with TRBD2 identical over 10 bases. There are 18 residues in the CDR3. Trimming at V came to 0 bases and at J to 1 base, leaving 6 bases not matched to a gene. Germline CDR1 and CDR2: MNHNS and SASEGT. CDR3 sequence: CASSEALAGVKAKNIQYF. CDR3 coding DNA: TGTGCCAGCAGTGAAGCGCTAGCGGGAGTTAAGGCCAAAAACATTCAGTACTTC.

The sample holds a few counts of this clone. CDR3 DNA: TGTGCCAGCAGTTGGGCTAGCGGCTTGTACAATGAGCAGTTCTTC. Translating gives CASSWASGLYNEQFF. The chain is built from TRBV28 and TRBJ2-1; 7 bases fit TRBD2. CDR3 length equals 15 residues. Germline V gives CDR1 MDHEN, CDR2 SYDVKM. The J segment lost 4 bases and the V segment lost 4 bases, leaving 7 bases of the junction unmatched.

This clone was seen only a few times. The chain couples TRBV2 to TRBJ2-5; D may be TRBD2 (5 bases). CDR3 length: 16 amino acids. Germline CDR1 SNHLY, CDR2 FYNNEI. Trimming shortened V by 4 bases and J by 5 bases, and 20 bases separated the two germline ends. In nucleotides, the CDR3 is TGTGCCAGCAGTGCGGTGTCAGGAGGTCTTGGGGAGACCCAGTACTTC. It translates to CASSAVSGGLGETQYF. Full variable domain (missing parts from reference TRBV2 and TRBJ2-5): EPEVTQTPSHQVTQMGQEVILRCVPISNHLYFYWYRQILGQKVEFLVSFYNNEISEKSEIFDDQFSVERPDGSNFTLKIRSTKLEDSAMYFCASSAVSGGLGETQYFGPGTRLLVL.

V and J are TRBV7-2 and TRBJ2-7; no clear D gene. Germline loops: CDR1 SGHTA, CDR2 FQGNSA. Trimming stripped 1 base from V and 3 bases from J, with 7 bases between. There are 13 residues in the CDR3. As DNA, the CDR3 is TGTGCCAGCAGCTTAGACGGTGGCTACGAGCAGTACTTC. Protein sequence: CASSLDGGYEQYF.

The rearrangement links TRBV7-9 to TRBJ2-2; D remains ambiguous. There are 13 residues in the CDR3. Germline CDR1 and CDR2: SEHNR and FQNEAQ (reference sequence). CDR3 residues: CASHPANTGELFF. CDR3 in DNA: TGTGCAAGTCACCCAGCGAACACCGGGGAGCTGTTTTTT.

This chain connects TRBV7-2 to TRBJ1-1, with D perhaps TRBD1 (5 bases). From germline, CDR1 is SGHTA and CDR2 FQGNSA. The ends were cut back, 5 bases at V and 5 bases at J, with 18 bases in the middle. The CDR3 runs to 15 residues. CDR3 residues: CASSPRAQAGTEAFF. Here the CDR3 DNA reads TGTGCCAGCAGCCCCAGGGCTCAAGCGGGAACTGAAGCTTTCTTT.

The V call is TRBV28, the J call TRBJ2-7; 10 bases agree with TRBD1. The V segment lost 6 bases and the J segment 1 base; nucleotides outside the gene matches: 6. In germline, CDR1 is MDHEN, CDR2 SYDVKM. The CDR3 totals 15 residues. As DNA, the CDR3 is TGTGCCAGCAGAACTGGGGACAGGGGATCCTACGAGCAGTACTTC. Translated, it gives CASRTGDRGSYEQYF. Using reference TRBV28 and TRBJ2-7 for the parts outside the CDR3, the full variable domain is DVKVTQSSRYLVKRTGEKVFLECVQDMDHENMFWYRQDPGLGLRLIYFSYDVKMKEKGDIPEGYSVSREKKERFSLILESASTNQTSMYLCASRTGDRGSYEQYFGPGTRLTVT.

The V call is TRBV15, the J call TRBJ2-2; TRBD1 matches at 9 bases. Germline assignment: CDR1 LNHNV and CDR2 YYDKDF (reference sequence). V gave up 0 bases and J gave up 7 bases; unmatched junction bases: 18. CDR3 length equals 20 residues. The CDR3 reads CATSRDYAGRTGEIGGELFF. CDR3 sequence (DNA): TGTGCCACCAGCAGAGATTACGCCGGGAGGACAGGGGAAATCGGCGGGGAGCTGTTTTTT.